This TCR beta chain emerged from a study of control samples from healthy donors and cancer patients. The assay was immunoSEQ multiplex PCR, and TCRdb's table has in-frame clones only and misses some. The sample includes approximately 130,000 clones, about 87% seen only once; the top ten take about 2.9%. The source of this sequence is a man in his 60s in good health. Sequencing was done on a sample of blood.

This CDR3 is CASSIDQGNSQPQHF. The CDR3 DNA follows: TGTGCCAGCAGCATAGACCAGGGAAACAGTCAGCCCCAGCATTTT. The chain joins TRBV28 to TRBJ1-5; maybe TRBD1 (5 bases). V lost 6 bases to trimming and J lost 6 bases, with 18 bases between them. From germline, CDR1 is MDHEN and CDR2 SYDVKM. CDR3 length: 15 residues.